This is a list of T cell receptor beta chains from one sample in a study of T cell repertoires in cytomegalovirus infection. One entry per CDR3 protein, called by TCRdb with MiXCR from the reads. The table has 140,000 to 150,000 distinct CDR3 sequences, approximately 30% seen once. Their specific antigens are unknown. The sequenced sample was CD8+ T cells from cultured PBMCs, obtained from culture after CMV antigen stimulation. The receptors come from a human donor in good health (CMV status not recorded). Some clones in this sample may be carry-over from other donors' samples. CDR3s include the opening cysteine and the closing phenylalanine or tryptophan. A D gene is named only where the DNA matches it firmly. A clone size is listed for some rows: how often the clone was seen (once, few, many), or a class if it is expanded.

TRBJ1-1 TRBV27 - - CASSPPGLNTEAFF TGTGCCAGCAGTCCACCAGGGCTGAACACTGAAGCTTTCTTT
TRBJ2-7 TRBV27 - - CASSFGRNYEQYF TGTGCCAGCAGTTTCGGCAGAAACTACGAGCAGTACTTC
TRBJ1-6 TRBV5-1 - - CASSPRTDASPLHF TGCGCCAGCAGCCCTCGGACAGATGCTTCACCCCTCCACTTT
TRBJ2-5 TRBV7-2 many TRBD1 CASSLVDRAQETQYF TGTGCCAGCAGCTTAGTAGACAGGGCCCAAGAGACCCAGTACTTC
TRBJ2-7 TRBV3-1 many - CASSQDLHEQYF TGTGCCAGCAGCCAAGATCTCCACGAGCAGTACTTC
TRBJ1-4 TRBV2 - - CASRAFRGLLNEKLFF TGTGCCAGCAGAGCTTTCCGGGGCCTACTTAATGAAAAACTGTTTTTT
TRBJ2-1 TRBV7-3 many - CASSSGGHNEQFF TGTGCCAGCAGCTCAGGGGGGCACAATGAGCAGTTCTTC
TRBJ2-2 TRBV4-1 few - CASSQAGRTGELFF TGCGCCAGCAGCCAAGCGGGCCGTACCGGGGAGCTGTTTTTT
TRBJ2-7 TRBV19 - TRBD2 CASSIGGLAKAYEQYF TGTGCCAGTAGTATAGGGGGACTAGCGAAAGCCTACGAGCAGTACTTC
TRBJ1-1 TRBV5-4 - - CASSLFRGVGTEAFF TGTGCCAGCAGCTTGTTTAGGGGCGTCGGCACTGAAGCTTTCTTT
TRBJ2-1 TRBV13 few TRBD2 CASSGPVAGTYNEQFF TGTGCCAGCAGCGGGCCCGTAGCGGGGACGTACAATGAGCAGTTCTTC
TRBJ1-3 TRBV19 - TRBD1 CASLRDSSSGNTIYF TGTGCCAGTCTTAGGGACAGCAGCTCTGGAAACACCATATATTTT
TRBJ1-2 TRBV6-6 - TRBD1 CASRGDRGYGYTF TGTGCCAGCAGGGGGGACAGGGGCTATGGCTACACCTTC
TRBJ2-7 TRBV27 - - CASRVWGANYEQYF TGTGCCAGCAGGGTCTGGGGGGCGAACTACGAGCAGTACTTC
TRBJ2-7 TRBV7-4 - - CASSLALGLSSYEQYF TGTGCCAGCAGCTTAGCGCTGGGACTTTCCTCCTACGAGCAGTACTTC
TRBJ2-7 TRBV14 few - CASSQDMAAWDEQYF TGTGCCAGCAGCCAAGATATGGCAGCATGGGACGAGCAGTACTTC
TRBJ2-1 TRBV7-8 many - CASSLETRGLYNEQFF TGTGCCAGCAGCTTAGAAACAAGGGGCCTCTACAATGAGCAGTTCTTC
TRBJ1-1 TRBV9 many - CASTEGGFTNTEAFF TGTGCCAGCACCGAAGGGGGTTTTACTAACACTGAAGCTTTCTTT
TRBJ1-2 TRBV7-2 many - CASSLDLNYGYTF TGTGCCAGCAGCTTGGATCTTAACTATGGCTACACCTTC
TRBJ2-3 TRBV6-5 - TRBD2 CASSYSLAGGPATDTQYF TGTGCCAGCAGTTATAGTCTAGCGGGGGGCCCCGCCACAGATACGCAGTATTTT
TRBJ2-7 TRBV27 - - CASSLGRISYEQYF TGTGCCAGCAGTCTGGGACGGATCTCCTACGAGCAGTACTTC
TRBJ2-2 TRBV12-3/TRBV12-4 many - CASSPGDGELFF TGTGCCAGCAGTCCGGGGGACGGGGAGCTGTTTTTT
TRBJ2-3 TRBV7-9 - TRBD1 CASSSRDSGIWEETWKF TGTGCCAGCAGCTCCAGGGACAGCGGCATATGGGAAGAGACATGGAAGTTT
TRBJ2-3 TRBV6-5 many TRBD2 CASSYSGLAGVPGDTQYF TGTGCCAGCAGTTACTCAGGACTAGCGGGGGTGCCCGGGGATACGCAGTATTTT
TRBJ2-2 TRBV7-2 - - CASSLSLAGTGELFF TGTGCCAGCAGCTTATCACTAGCCGGCACCGGGGAGCTGTTTTTT
TRBJ1-2 TRBV7-8 - - CASSPSDGAYGYTF TGTGCCAGCAGCCCCTCGGACGGAGCCTATGGCTACACCTTC
TRBJ1-5 TRBV27 - TRBD1 CASSPGQGARQPQHF TGTGCCAGCAGCCCCGGACAGGGGGCGAGACAGCCCCAGCATTTT
TRBJ2-1 TRBV11-2 - - CASSPSVSYNEQFF TGTGCCAGCAGCCCTAGCGTGTCCTACAATGAGCAGTTCTTC
TRBJ1-6 TRBV4-1 - - CASSQDASPLHF TGCGCCAGCAGCCAAGATGCTTCACCCCTCCACTTT
TRBJ2-7 TRBV19 few TRBD1 CASSRSGDRSSYEQYF TGTGCCAGTAGTCGCTCCGGGGACAGGAGCTCCTACGAGCAGTACTTC
TRBJ2-3 TRBV2 many - CASKLGGLTTDTQYF TGTGCCAGCAAATTGGGCGGCTTGACTACAGATACGCAGTATTTT
TRBJ2-7 TRBV6-5 - - CASSYYYEQYF TGTGCCAGCAGTTACTACTACGAGCAGTACTTC
TRBJ2-1 TRBV29-1 few - CSVDGGNEQFF TGCAGCGTTGACGGGGGCAATGAGCAGTTCTTC
TRBJ2-7 TRBV29-1 - TRBD1 CSDGTGNPEPYF TGCAGCGACGGGACAGGGAACCCCGAGCCGTACTTC
TRBJ2-2 TRBV12-3/TRBV12-4 few - CASSPSGLLFF TGTGCCAGCAGCCCCTCCGGGTTATTGTTTTTT
TRBJ1-1 TRBV11-2 few - CASSLGEGLLRAFF TGTGCCAGCAGCTTAGGAGAGGGGCTCCTGAGAGCTTTCTTT
TRBJ2-3 TRBV20-1 - - CSARARGGTDTQYF TGCAGTGCTAGAGCGCGTGGGGGCACAGATACGCAGTATTTT
TRBJ1-1 TRBV6-5 - - CASSYRRGPEAFF TGTGCCAGCAGCTACCGCCGGGGGCCAGAAGCTTTCTTT
TRBJ2-7 TRBV6-6 few TRBD2 CASSYGGTYEQYF TGTGCCAGCAGCTACGGGGGGACCTACGAGCAGTACTTC